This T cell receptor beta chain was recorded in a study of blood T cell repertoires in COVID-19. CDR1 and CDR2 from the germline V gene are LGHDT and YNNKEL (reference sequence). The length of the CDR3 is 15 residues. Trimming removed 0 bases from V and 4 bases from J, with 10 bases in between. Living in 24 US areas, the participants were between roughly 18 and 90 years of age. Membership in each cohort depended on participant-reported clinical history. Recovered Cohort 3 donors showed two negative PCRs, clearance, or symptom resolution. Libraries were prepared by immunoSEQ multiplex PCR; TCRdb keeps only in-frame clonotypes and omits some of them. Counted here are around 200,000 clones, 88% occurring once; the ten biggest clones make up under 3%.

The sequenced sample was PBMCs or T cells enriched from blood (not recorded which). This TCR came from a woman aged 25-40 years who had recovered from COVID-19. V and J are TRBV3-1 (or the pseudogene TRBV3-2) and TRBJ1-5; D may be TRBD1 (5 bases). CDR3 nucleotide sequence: TGTGCCAGCAGCCAAGATCTCACAGGAAATCAGCCCCAGCATTTT. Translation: CASSQDLTGNQPQHF.